These T cell receptor beta chains were read from a single sample in a study of CD8 T cells in ankylosing spondylitis. TCRdb reprocessed the 5' RACE reads via MiXCR and lists one record per CDR3 protein. The sample lists about 240,000 distinct CDR3 sequences; about 10% were seen once. The sequenced material came from blood, either unsorted or a sorted T cell fraction (not recorded which). The receptors here all came from a male donor with ankylosing spondylitis or in good health (not recorded which). Both conserved end residues are part of each CDR3. Fields, in order: J gene, D gene, V gene, clone size, CDR3 DNA, CDR3 protein. D genes are given only for firm matches. Not all rows give a size; the values are once, few, many and, for expanded clones, a class.

j_call: TRBJ1-4; d_call: NA; v_call: TRBV5-1; clone_size: many; cdr3_nt: TGCGCCAGCAGCCAGGATCCCGGGATATTGTTTTTT; cdr3_aa: CASSQDPGILFF
j_call: TRBJ2-3; d_call: NA; v_call: TRBV20-1; clone_size: many; cdr3_nt: TGCAGTGCTAGTGGGCCTAGCGTAAGCACAGATACGCAGTATTTT; cdr3_aa: CSASGPSVSTDTQYF
j_call: TRBJ2-3; d_call: TRBD2; v_call: TRBV7-6; clone_size: few; cdr3_nt: TGTGCCAGCAGCTTAGTAGGTAGCGGGGGGGCCAGAGATACGCAGTATTTT; cdr3_aa: CASSLVGSGGARDTQYF
j_call: TRBJ1-1; d_call: TRBD1; v_call: TRBV4-1; clone_size: many; cdr3_nt: TGCGCCAGCAGCCAAACAGGGGTTACTGAAGCTTTCTTT; cdr3_aa: CASSQTGVTEAFF
j_call: TRBJ2-1; d_call: NA; v_call: TRBV28; clone_size: NA; cdr3_nt: TGTGCCAGCAACGGGAGACTGTCCTACAATGAGCAGTTCTTC; cdr3_aa: CASNGRLSYNEQFF
j_call: TRBJ2-3; d_call: TRBD2; v_call: TRBV5-1; clone_size: few; cdr3_nt: TGCGCCACCCAGCTTGGTCCTTCCGGCGGGGGGGCCGGCACAGATACGCAGTATTTT; cdr3_aa: CATQLGPSGGGAGTDTQYF
j_call: TRBJ2-3; d_call: TRBD2; v_call: TRBV20-1; clone_size: NA; cdr3_nt: TGCAGTGGGAGCGGGGGGCTGGGCACAGATACGCAGTATTTT; cdr3_aa: CSGSGGLGTDTQYF
j_call: TRBJ1-2; d_call: TRBD1; v_call: TRBV28; clone_size: NA; cdr3_nt: TGTGCCAGCAGTGTACAGGGACAGGTGGGAGACGGCTACACCTTC; cdr3_aa: CASSVQGQVGDGYTF
j_call: TRBJ1-3; d_call: NA; v_call: TRBV20-1; clone_size: many; cdr3_nt: TGCAGTGCTAGAGCGCCAGGGAGCTCTGGAAACACCATATATTTT; cdr3_aa: CSARAPGSSGNTIYF
j_call: TRBJ1-1; d_call: NA; v_call: TRBV5-1; clone_size: many; cdr3_nt: TGCGCCAGCAGCTTGGATTTAGCGGGAAACACTGAAGCTTTCTTT; cdr3_aa: CASSLDLAGNTEAFF
j_call: TRBJ2-3; d_call: NA; v_call: TRBV27; clone_size: many; cdr3_nt: TGTGCCAGCAGTTTTCTTCCGGCTAGCACAGATACGCAGTATTTT; cdr3_aa: CASSFLPASTDTQYF
j_call: TRBJ2-3; d_call: NA; v_call: TRBV28; clone_size: NA; cdr3_nt: TGTGCCAGCAGTTCATACAGGGCCCTTAGCACAGATACGCAGTATTTT; cdr3_aa: CASSSYRALSTDTQYF
j_call: TRBJ2-1; d_call: NA; v_call: TRBV4-2; clone_size: many; cdr3_nt: TGTGCCAGCAGCCAACAACCAGGGATACACTACAATGAGCAGTTCTTC; cdr3_aa: CASSQQPGIHYNEQFF
j_call: TRBJ1-3; d_call: NA; v_call: TRBV3-1; clone_size: NA; cdr3_nt: TGTGCCAGCAGCCATGGAGGAAACACCATATATTTT; cdr3_aa: CASSHGGNTIYF
j_call: TRBJ2-7; d_call: TRBD2; v_call: TRBV20-1; clone_size: few; cdr3_nt: TGCAGTGCTCGATCAGAGGCGGGAGAACGATACGAGCAGTACTTC; cdr3_aa: CSARSEAGERYEQYF
j_call: TRBJ2-7; d_call: TRBD1; v_call: TRBV5-1; clone_size: NA; cdr3_nt: TGCGCCAGCAGCTCGACAGGGGGTATTTTCTACGAGCAGTACTTC; cdr3_aa: CASSSTGGIFYEQYF
j_call: TRBJ2-7; d_call: NA; v_call: TRBV20-1; clone_size: many; cdr3_nt: TGCAGTGCTAGAGAGGGAGGACTTGACTACGAGCAGTACTTC; cdr3_aa: CSAREGGLDYEQYF
j_call: TRBJ2-1; d_call: NA; v_call: TRBV20-1; clone_size: many; cdr3_nt: TGCAGTGCTAGCTGGCAGGGTGACTATGAGCAGTTCTTC; cdr3_aa: CSASWQGDYEQFF
j_call: TRBJ2-5; d_call: NA; v_call: TRBV12-3/TRBV12-4; clone_size: few; cdr3_nt: TGTGCCAGCAGTTCCGGGGGACAGATTGAGACCCAGTACTTC; cdr3_aa: CASSSGGQIETQYF
j_call: TRBJ2-7; d_call: NA; v_call: TRBV10-3; clone_size: many; cdr3_nt: TGTGCCATCAGTGAGGGGGGAGATAGGGAGCAGTACTTC; cdr3_aa: CAISEGGDREQYF
j_call: TRBJ2-2; d_call: TRBD2; v_call: TRBV9; clone_size: NA; cdr3_nt: TGTGCCAGCAGCCCCAGGCCTAGACTAGCGGGAACCGAGATCGGGGAGCTGTTTTTT; cdr3_aa: CASSPRPRLAGTEIGELFF
j_call: TRBJ1-5; d_call: NA; v_call: TRBV29-1; clone_size: NA; cdr3_nt: TGCAGCGCTAAAGAGGGGGGGTATGACAATCAGCCCCAGCATTTT; cdr3_aa: CSAKEGGYDNQPQHF
j_call: TRBJ2-5; d_call: TRBD2; v_call: TRBV2; clone_size: NA; cdr3_nt: TGTGCCAGCAGTAACGGACTAGCGGGAGTTGGGACCCAGTACTTC; cdr3_aa: CASSNGLAGVGTQYF
j_call: TRBJ2-3; d_call: NA; v_call: TRBV12-3/TRBV12-4; clone_size: many; cdr3_nt: TGTGCCAGCAGTTACGAGGGGGGCACAGATACGCAGTATTTT; cdr3_aa: CASSYEGGTDTQYF
j_call: TRBJ2-1; d_call: TRBD1; v_call: TRBV28; clone_size: NA; cdr3_nt: TGTGCCAGCAATCCACTCCCGGGACAGGGATTTAATGAGCAGTTCTTC; cdr3_aa: CASNPLPGQGFNEQFF
j_call: TRBJ1-1; d_call: NA; v_call: TRBV12-3/TRBV12-4; clone_size: few; cdr3_nt: TGTGCCACCTCGACACTGAACACTGAAGCTTTCTTT; cdr3_aa: CATSTLNTEAFF
j_call: TRBJ2-3; d_call: NA; v_call: TRBV11-2; clone_size: NA; cdr3_nt: TGTGCCAGCAGCTTAGATGGAGGGATCCACACACACGAATATCAAGATACGCAGTATTTT; cdr3_aa: CASSLDGGIHTHEYQDTQYF
j_call: TRBJ2-6; d_call: NA; v_call: TRBV12-3/TRBV12-4; clone_size: many; cdr3_nt: TGTGCCAGCAGCTTCCTCGGACGAGGGGGCTCTGGGGCCAACGTCCTGACTTTC; cdr3_aa: CASSFLGRGGSGANVLTF
j_call: TRBJ1-5; d_call: NA; v_call: TRBV12-3/TRBV12-4; clone_size: many; cdr3_nt: TGTGCCAGCAGTTTGACGGGCAATCAGCCCCAGCATTTT; cdr3_aa: CASSLTGNQPQHF
j_call: TRBJ2-7; d_call: NA; v_call: TRBV6-5; clone_size: many; cdr3_nt: TGTGCCAGCAGTTTTGACGGCTACGAGCAGTACTTC; cdr3_aa: CASSFDGYEQYF
j_call: TRBJ2-3; d_call: NA; v_call: TRBV15; clone_size: few; cdr3_nt: TGTGCCACCAGCGAAATGGGCCCGGACAACACAGATACGCAGTATTTT; cdr3_aa: CATSEMGPDNTDTQYF
j_call: TRBJ1-4; d_call: TRBD1; v_call: TRBV12-3/TRBV12-4; clone_size: NA; cdr3_nt: TGTGCCAGCAGCCCAGGACAGGGGCGGGATGAAAAACTGTTTTTT; cdr3_aa: CASSPGQGRDEKLFF
j_call: TRBJ1-2; d_call: NA; v_call: TRBV7-2; clone_size: few; cdr3_nt: TGTGCCAGCAGCTTGGACAGTATCTATGGCTACACCTTC; cdr3_aa: CASSLDSIYGYTF
j_call: TRBJ1-5; d_call: TRBD1; v_call: TRBV10-3; clone_size: many; cdr3_nt: TGTGCCATCAGGGGACAGCCCAATCAGCCCCAGCATTTT; cdr3_aa: CAIRGQPNQPQHF
j_call: TRBJ2-7; d_call: NA; v_call: TRBV27; clone_size: NA; cdr3_nt: TGTGCCAGCAGTTTATATAGGGGCTACGAGCAGTACTTC; cdr3_aa: CASSLYRGYEQYF
j_call: TRBJ1-4; d_call: NA; v_call: TRBV9; clone_size: many; cdr3_nt: TGTGCCAGCAGTCCCCGTAGCGGTAATGAAAAACTGTTTTTT; cdr3_aa: CASSPRSGNEKLFF
j_call: TRBJ2-1; d_call: TRBD1; v_call: TRBV24-1; clone_size: many; cdr3_nt: TGTGCCACCCGAGGCTCCGGGACAGAATACAATGAGCAGTTCTTC; cdr3_aa: CATRGSGTEYNEQFF
j_call: TRBJ2-1; d_call: TRBD2; v_call: TRBV9; clone_size: many; cdr3_nt: TGTGCCAGCGCTTTGGCGGGAGATTCCAATGAGCAGTTCTTC; cdr3_aa: CASALAGDSNEQFF
j_call: TRBJ2-3; d_call: NA; v_call: TRBV9; clone_size: many; cdr3_nt: TGTGCCAGCAGCGTAGGGCGGAGCGGTTGGGGACCAGATACGCAGTATTTT; cdr3_aa: CASSVGRSGWGPDTQYF
j_call: TRBJ2-3; d_call: NA; v_call: TRBV12-3/TRBV12-4; clone_size: many; cdr3_nt: TGTGCCAGCAGCTCCTCGACACCACAGCTGGACACAGATACGCAGTATTTT; cdr3_aa: CASSSSTPQLDTDTQYF
j_call: TRBJ2-3; d_call: NA; v_call: TRBV5-1; clone_size: medium-sized; cdr3_nt: TGCGCCAGCAAGGCGTTAGGCGGTATGGCAGATACGCAGTATTTT; cdr3_aa: CASKALGGMADTQYF
j_call: TRBJ2-5; d_call: NA; v_call: TRBV24-1; clone_size: NA; cdr3_nt: TGTGCCACCAGCCCCACCGGGGGTGAGACCCAGTACTTC; cdr3_aa: CATSPTGGETQYF
j_call: TRBJ1-2; d_call: NA; v_call: TRBV20-1; clone_size: many; cdr3_nt: TGCAGTGCGGAACCCGGGAAGGTCGGGGGAGGCTACACCTTC; cdr3_aa: CSAEPGKVGGGYTF
j_call: TRBJ2-5; d_call: TRBD2; v_call: TRBV5-1; clone_size: few; cdr3_nt: TGCGCCAGCAGCTTGCCGTTACTAGCGGGGGGACAAGAGACCCAGTACTTC; cdr3_aa: CASSLPLLAGGQETQYF
j_call: TRBJ2-2; d_call: NA; v_call: TRBV19; clone_size: few; cdr3_nt: TGTGCCAGCAGAATTTCCCATACTCCAACCGGGGAGCTGTTTTTT; cdr3_aa: CASRISHTPTGELFF
j_call: TRBJ2-7; d_call: NA; v_call: TRBV5-1; clone_size: many; cdr3_nt: TGCGCCAGCAGCCCGGACAGCCTCTCTTTCTACGAGCAGTACTTC; cdr3_aa: CASSPDSLSFYEQYF